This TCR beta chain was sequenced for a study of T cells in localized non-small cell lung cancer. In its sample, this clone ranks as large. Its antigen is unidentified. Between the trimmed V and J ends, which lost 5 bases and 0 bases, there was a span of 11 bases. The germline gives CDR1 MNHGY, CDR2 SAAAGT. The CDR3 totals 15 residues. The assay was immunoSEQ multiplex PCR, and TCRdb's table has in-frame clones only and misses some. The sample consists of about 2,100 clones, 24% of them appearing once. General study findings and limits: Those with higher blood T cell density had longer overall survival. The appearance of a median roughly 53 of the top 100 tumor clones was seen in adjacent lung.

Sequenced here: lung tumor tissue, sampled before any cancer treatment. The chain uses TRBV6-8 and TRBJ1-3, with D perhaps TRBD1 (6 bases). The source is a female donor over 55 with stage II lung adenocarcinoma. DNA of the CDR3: TGTGCCAGCAGTGATCGAGGGGGCTCTGGAAACACCATATATTTT. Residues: CASSDRGGSGNTIYF.